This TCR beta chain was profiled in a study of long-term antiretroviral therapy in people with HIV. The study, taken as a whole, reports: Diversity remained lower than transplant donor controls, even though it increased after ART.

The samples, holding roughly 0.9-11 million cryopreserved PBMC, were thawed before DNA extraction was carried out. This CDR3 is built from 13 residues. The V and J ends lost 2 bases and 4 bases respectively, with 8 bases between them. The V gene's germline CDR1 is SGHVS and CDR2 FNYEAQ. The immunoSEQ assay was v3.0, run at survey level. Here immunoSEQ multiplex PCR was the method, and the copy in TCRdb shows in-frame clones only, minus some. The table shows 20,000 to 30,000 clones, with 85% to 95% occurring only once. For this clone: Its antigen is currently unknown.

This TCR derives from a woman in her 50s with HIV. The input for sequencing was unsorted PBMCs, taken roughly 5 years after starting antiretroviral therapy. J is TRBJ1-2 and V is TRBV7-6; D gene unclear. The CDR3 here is CASSLFGFYGYTF. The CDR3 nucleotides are TGTGCCAGCAGCTTATTTGGGTTCTATGGCTACACCTTC. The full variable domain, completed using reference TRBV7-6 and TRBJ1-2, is GAGVSQSPRYKVTKRGQDVALRCDPISGHVSLYWYRQALGQGPEFLTYFNYEAQQDKSGLPNDRFSAERPEGSISTLTIQRTEQRDSAMYRCASSLFGFYGYTFGSGTRLTVV.